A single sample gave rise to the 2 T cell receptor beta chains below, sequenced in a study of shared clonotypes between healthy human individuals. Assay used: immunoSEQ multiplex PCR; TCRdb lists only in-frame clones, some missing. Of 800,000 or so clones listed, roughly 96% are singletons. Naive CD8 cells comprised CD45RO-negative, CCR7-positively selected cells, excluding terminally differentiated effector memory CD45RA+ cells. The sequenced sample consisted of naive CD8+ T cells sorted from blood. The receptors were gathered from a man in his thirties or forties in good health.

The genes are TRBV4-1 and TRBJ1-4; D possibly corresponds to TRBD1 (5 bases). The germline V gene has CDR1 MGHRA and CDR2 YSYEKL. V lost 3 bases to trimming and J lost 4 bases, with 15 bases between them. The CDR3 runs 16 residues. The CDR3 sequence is CASSQLIGTLNEKLFF. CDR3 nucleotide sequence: TGCGCCAGCAGCCAGCTAATCGGGACTCTTAATGAAAAACTGTTTTTT.

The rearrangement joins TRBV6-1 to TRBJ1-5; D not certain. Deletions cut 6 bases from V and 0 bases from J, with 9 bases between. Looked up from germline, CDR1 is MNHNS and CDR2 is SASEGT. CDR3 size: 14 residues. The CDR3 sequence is CASRPGVSNQPQHF. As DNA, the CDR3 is TGTGCCAGCAGGCCGGGTGTTAGCAATCAGCCCCAGCATTTT.